Below are 10 T cell receptor beta chains sequenced from a single sample in a study of blood T cell repertoires in COVID-19. TCRdb keeps only in-frame clones here, not all; method: immunoSEQ multiplex PCR. The repertoire holds approximately 300,000 clones, with about 89% as singletons. Sequencing used PBMCs or T cells enriched from blood (not recorded which). The receptor set was obtained from a woman between 18 and 30 years old who had recovered from COVID-19.

This clone was picked up one time. This chain links TRBV7-9 with TRBJ1-1; D ambiguous. Germline CDR1 is SEHNR and CDR2 is FQNEAQ (reference sequence). V dropped 5 bases and J dropped 0 bases, with 10 bases sitting between them. The CDR3 is 14 amino acids. DNA for the CDR3: TGTGCCAGCAGCCAAACCGGGATGAACACTGAAGCTTTCTTT. This sequence encodes CASSQTGMNTEAFF.

This chain uses TRBV4-3 with TRBJ1-1; D remains ambiguous. The V end lost 2 bases, the J end lost 1 base, and 17 bases lay between the germline ends. This CDR3 is 17 amino acids long. Germline CDR1 and CDR2: LGHNA and YSLEER. This CDR3 reads CASSQYSAGVGNTEAFF. The CDR3 bases are TGCGCCAGCAGCCAATATTCGGCCGGGGTGGGGAACACTGAAGCTTTCTTT.

J is TRBJ1-2 and V is TRBV5-6, with a possible D match to TRBD1 (5 bases). The ends were cut back, 4 bases at V and 4 bases at J, with 17 bases in the middle. Germline V gene sequence: CDR1 SGHDT, CDR2 YYEEEE. This CDR3 contains 15 residues. In DNA, the CDR3 is TGTGCCAGCAGCGACGGTAGGGGACTGCCCTATGGCTACACCTTC. The encoded protein is CASSDGRGLPYGYTF.

This sequence joins TRBV27 and TRBJ1-4, with 10 bases fitting TRBD1. CDR3 length: 15 amino acids. The V gene end was trimmed by 2 bases and the J gene end by 8 bases; junction bases not matched to a gene: 5. Germline loops: CDR1 MNHEY, CDR2 SMNVEV (reference sequence). This CDR3 reads CASSLIGQGEEKLFF. The CDR3 DNA reads TGTGCCAGCAGTTTAATCGGACAGGGGGAAGAAAAACTGTTTTTT.

The rearrangement joins TRBV7-2 to TRBJ2-7; a possible D gene is TRBD2 (6 bases). The V end lost 5 bases, the J end lost 11 bases, and 19 bases lay between the germline ends. CDR1 is SGHTA, CDR2 FQGNSA, per germline. The CDR3 spans 13 residues. The CDR3 sequence is CASSKTGDPQEYF. The CDR3 bases are TGTGCCAGCAGCAAAACGGGGGACCCCCAGGAGTACTTC.

V and J are TRBV27 and TRBJ1-2; 12 bases line up with TRBD1. The CDR3 is 17 amino acids. Germline CDR1 is MNHEY and CDR2 is SMNVEV (reference sequence). V lost 4 bases, J lost 7 bases, and 13 bases stayed unmatched. The CDR3: CASSSLHRDRGLGGYTF. The CDR3 nucleotides read TGTGCCAGCAGTTCCTTGCACCGGGACAGGGGGCTAGGTGGCTACACCTTC.

CDR3 bases: TGTGCCAGCAGCTTAGATTTTCGGGGCTACGAGCAGTACTTC. It codes for CASSLDFRGYEQYF. The J gene is TRBJ2-7, the V gene TRBV11-2; weak D call: TRBD2 (5 bases). The CDR3 covers 14 residues. The germline gives CDR1 SGHAT, CDR2 FQNNGV. V lost 0 bases and J lost 3, with 9 bases in between.

The CDR3 DNA reads TGTGCCAGCAGTCCCCGACTAGTAGTTCACGAGCAGTACTTC. It encodes CASSPRLVVHEQYF. The chain couples TRBV7-2 to TRBJ2-7; TRBD2 might be the D (6 bases). CDR3 length equals 14 residues. The germline gives CDR1 SGHTA, CDR2 FQGNSA. V was shortened by 6 bases and J by 5 bases, with 17 bases between the two germline ends.

The chain is built from TRBV2 and TRBJ2-3; 11 bases match TRBD1. The germline CDR1 and CDR2 sequences are SNHLY and FYNNEI. The CDR3 length is 14 residues. The V gene end was trimmed by 4 bases and the J gene end by 4 bases; junction bases not matched to a gene: 1. The CDR3 DNA follows: TGTGCCAGCAGTGGGGACAGGGGGGCAGATACGCAGTATTTT. This encodes CASSGDRGADTQYF.

This clone was found a few times. The CDR3 protein is CASSFRVGSNQPQHF. CDR3 sequence (DNA): TGTGCCAGTAGCTTCAGGGTTGGGAGCAATCAGCCCCAGCATTTT. The V and J genes are TRBV19 and TRBJ1-5, with D tentatively TRBD1 (5 bases). V lost 6 bases and J 1 base, leaving 13 bases between the germline ends. The CDR3 runs 15 residues. Germline V gene data show CDR1 as LNHDA and CDR2 as SQIVND (reference sequence).